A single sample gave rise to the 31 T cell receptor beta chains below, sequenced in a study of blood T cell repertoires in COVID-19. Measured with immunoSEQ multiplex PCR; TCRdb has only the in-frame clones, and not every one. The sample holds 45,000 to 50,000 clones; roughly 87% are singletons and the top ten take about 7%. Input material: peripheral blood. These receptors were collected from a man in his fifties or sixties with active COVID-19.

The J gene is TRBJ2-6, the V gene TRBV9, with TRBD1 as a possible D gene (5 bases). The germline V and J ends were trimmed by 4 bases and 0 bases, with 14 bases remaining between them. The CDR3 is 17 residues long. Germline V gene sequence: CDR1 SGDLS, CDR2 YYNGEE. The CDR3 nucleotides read TGTGCCAGCAGCCTACTGACAGATTCCTCTGGGGCCAACGTCCTGACTTTC. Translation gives CASSLLTDSSGANVLTF.

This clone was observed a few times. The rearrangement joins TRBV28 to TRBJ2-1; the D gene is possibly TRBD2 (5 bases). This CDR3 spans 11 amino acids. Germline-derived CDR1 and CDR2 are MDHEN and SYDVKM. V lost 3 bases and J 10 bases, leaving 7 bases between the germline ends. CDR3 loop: CASSFRREQFF. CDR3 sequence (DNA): TGTGCCAGCAGTTTTAGGAGGGAGCAGTTCTTC.

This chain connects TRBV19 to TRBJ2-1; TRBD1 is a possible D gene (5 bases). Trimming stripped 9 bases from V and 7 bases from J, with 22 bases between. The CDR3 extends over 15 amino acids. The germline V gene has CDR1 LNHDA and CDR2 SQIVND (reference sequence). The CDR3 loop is CASHTTDSHLNEQFF. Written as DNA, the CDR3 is TGTGCCAGCCATACCACTGACAGCCACCTAAATGAGCAGTTCTTC.

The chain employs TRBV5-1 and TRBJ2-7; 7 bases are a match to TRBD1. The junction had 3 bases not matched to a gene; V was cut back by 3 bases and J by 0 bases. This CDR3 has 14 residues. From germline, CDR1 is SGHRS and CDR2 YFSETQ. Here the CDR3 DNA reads TGCGCCAGCAGCTCACAGGGGTTCTCCTACGAGCAGTACTTC. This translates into CASSSQGFSYEQYF.

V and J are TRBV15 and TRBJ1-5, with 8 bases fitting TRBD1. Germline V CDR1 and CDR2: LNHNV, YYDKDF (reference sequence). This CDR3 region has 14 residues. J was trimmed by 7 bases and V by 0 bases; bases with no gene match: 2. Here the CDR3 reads CATSRDRGRQPQHF. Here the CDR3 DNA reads TGTGCCACCAGCAGAGACAGGGGGCGGCAGCCCCAGCATTTT.

Here the CDR3 reads CASSLKGQYNEQYF. The CDR3 DNA reads TGTGCCAGCAGCTTGAAGGGACAGTACAACGAGCAGTACTTC. The V gene is TRBV5-4, the J gene TRBJ2-7; TRBD1 aligns across 7 bases. The germline CDR1 and CDR2 sequences are SGHNT and YYREEE (reference sequence). Trimming removed 1 base from V and 5 bases from J; junction bases left unmatched: 6. This CDR3 comprises 14 residues.

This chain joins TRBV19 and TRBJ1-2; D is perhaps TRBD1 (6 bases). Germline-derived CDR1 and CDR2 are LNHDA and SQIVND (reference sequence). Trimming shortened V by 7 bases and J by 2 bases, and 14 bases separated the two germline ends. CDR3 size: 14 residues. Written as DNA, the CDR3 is TGTGCCAGTAATAAACAGGGTATCAACTATGGCTACACCTTC. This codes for CASNKQGINYGYTF.

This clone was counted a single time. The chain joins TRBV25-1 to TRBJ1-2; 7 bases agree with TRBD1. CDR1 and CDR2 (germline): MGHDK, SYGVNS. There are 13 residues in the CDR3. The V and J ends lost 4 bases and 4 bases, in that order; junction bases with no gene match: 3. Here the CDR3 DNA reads TGTGCCAGCAGTGGGGGGACAGTCTATGGCTACACCTTC. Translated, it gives CASSGGTVYGYTF.

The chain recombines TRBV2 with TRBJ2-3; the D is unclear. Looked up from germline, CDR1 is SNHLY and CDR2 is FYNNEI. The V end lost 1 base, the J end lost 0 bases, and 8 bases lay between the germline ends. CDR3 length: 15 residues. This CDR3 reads CASSEVEASTDTQYF. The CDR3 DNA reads TGTGCCAGCAGTGAAGTCGAGGCTAGCACAGATACGCAGTATTTT.

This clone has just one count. The CDR3 nucleotides are TGTGCCAGTAGTAATAACGCGGGGGGGGTTGTCTACGAGCAGTACTTC. Translated, it gives CASSNNAGGVVYEQYF. The chain employs TRBV19 and TRBJ2-7; 9 nucleotides line up with TRBD2. After removal of 4 bases from V and 3 bases from J, the junction contained 10 bases not matched to a gene. CDR1 LNHDA and CDR2 SQIVND come from the germline V gene (reference sequence). The CDR3 length is 16 residues.

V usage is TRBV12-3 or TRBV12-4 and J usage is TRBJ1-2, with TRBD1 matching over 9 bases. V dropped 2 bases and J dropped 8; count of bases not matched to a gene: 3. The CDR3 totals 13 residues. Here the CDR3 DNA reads TGTGCCAGCAGTTTAAGGGACAGGGACGGCTACACCTTC. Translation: CASSLRDRDGYTF.

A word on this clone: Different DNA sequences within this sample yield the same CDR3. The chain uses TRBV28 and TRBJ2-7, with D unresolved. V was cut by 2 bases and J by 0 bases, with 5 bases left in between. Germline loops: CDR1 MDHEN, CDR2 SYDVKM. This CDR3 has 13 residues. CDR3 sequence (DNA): TGTGCCAGCAGTTTACCCGGCTCCTACGAGCAGTACTTC. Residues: CASSLPGSYEQYF.

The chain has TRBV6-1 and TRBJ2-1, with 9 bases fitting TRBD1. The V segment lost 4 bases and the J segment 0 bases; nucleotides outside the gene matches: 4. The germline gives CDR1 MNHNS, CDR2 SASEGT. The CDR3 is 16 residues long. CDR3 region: CASSAQGASSYNEQFF. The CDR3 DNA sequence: TGTGCCAGCAGTGCACAGGGGGCAAGCTCCTACAATGAGCAGTTCTTC.

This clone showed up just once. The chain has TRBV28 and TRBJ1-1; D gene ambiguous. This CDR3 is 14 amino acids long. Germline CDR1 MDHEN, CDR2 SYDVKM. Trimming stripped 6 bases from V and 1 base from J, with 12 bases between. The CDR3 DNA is TGTGCCAGCAGCTACATACAGAAGAACACTGAAGCTTTCTTT. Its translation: CASSYIQKNTEAFF.

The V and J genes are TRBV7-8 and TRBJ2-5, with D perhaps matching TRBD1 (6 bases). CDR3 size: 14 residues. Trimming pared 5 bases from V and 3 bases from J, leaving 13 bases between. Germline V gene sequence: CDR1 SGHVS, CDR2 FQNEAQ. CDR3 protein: CASSARTVEETQYF. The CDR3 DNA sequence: TGTGCCAGCAGCGCCCGGACAGTAGAAGAGACCCAGTACTTC.

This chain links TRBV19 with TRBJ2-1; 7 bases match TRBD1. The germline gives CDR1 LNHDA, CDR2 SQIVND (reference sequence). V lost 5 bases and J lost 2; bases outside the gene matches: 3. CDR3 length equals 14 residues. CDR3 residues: CASSDRVAYNEQFF. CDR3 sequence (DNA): TGTGCCAGTAGTGACAGGGTGGCCTACAATGAGCAGTTCTTC.

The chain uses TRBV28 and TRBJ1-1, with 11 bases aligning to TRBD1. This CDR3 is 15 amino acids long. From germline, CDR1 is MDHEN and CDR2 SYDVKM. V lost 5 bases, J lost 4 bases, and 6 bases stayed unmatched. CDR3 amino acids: CASSVGTGGITEAFF. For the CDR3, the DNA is TGTGCCAGCAGTGTAGGGACAGGGGGTATCACTGAAGCTTTCTTT. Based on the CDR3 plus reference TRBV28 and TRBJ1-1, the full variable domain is DVKVTQSSRYLVKRTGEKVFLECVQDMDHENMFWYRQDPGLGLRLIYFSYDVKMKEKGDIPEGYSVSREKKERFSLILESASTNQTSMYLCASSVGTGGITEAFFGQGTRLTVV.

The CDR3 region is CASSPRSGGSGDTQYF. As DNA, the CDR3 is TGTGCCAGCTCACCACGGTCAGGGGGGTCCGGAGATACGCAGTATTTT. The rearrangement uses TRBV18 and TRBJ2-3; maybe TRBD1 (7 bases). Germline V gene lookup returns CDR1 KGHSH and CDR2 LQKENI. Trimming took 1 base from V and 5 from J, leaving 16 bases between them. The CDR3 is 16 residues long. Full variable domain (remainder filled in from reference TRBV18 and TRBJ2-3): NAGVMQNPRHLVRRRGQEARLRCSPMKGHSHVYWYRQLPEEGLKFMVYLQKENIIDESGMPKERFSAEFPKEGPSILRIQQVVRGDSAAYFCASSPRSGGSGDTQYFGPGTRLTVL.

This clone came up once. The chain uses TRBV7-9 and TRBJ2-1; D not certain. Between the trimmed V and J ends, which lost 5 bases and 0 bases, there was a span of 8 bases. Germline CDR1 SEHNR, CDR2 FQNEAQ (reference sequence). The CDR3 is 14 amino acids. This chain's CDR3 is CASSTSSSYNEQFF. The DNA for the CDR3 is TGTGCCAGCAGCACATCCTCCTCCTACAATGAGCAGTTCTTC.

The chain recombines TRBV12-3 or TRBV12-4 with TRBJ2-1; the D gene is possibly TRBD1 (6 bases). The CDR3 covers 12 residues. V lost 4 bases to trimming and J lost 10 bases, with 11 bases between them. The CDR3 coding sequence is TGTGCCAGCAGTTACGGGACATTCGAGCAGTTCTTC. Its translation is CASSYGTFEQFF.

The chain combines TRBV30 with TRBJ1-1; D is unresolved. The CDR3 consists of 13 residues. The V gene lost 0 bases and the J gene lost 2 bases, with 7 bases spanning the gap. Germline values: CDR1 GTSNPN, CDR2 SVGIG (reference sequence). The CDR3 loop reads CAWSVLINTEAFF. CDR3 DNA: TGTGCCTGGAGTGTACTCATAAACACTGAAGCTTTCTTT.

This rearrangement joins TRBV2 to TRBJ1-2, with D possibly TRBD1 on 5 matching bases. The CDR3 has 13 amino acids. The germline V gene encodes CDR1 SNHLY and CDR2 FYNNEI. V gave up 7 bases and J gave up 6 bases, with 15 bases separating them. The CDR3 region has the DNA TGTGCCAGCATATCAGGGAGGGACCATGGCTACACCTTC. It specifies CASISGRDHGYTF.

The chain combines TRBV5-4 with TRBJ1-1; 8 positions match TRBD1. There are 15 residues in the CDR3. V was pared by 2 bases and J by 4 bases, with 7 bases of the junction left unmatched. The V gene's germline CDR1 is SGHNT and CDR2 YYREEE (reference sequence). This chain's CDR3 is CASSFRTGMGTEAFF. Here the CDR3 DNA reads TGTGCCAGCAGCTTCCGGACAGGGATGGGCACTGAAGCTTTCTTT.

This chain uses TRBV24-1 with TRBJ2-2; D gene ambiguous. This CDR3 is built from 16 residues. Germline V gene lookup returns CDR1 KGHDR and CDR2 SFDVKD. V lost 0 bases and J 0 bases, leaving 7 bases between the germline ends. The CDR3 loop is CATSDLQSTNTGELFF. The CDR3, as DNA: TGTGCCACCAGTGATTTGCAGTCAACGAACACCGGGGAGCTGTTTTTT.

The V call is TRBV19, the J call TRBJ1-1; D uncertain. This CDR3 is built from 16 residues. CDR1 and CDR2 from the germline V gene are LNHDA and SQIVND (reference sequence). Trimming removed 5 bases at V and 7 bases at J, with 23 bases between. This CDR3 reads CASSGVGPARVNEAFF. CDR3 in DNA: TGTGCCAGTAGTGGGGTGGGCCCCGCGCGGGTGAATGAAGCTTTCTTT.

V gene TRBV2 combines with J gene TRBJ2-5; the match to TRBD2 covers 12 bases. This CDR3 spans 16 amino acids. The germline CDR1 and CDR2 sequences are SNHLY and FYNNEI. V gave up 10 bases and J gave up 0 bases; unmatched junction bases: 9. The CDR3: CATGRLAGVYQETQYF. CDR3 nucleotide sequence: TGTGCCACCGGGCGACTAGCGGGGGTATACCAAGAGACCCAGTACTTC.

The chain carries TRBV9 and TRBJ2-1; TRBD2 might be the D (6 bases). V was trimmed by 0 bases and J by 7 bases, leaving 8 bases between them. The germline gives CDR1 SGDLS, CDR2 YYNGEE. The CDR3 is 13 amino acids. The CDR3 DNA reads TGTGCCAGCAGCGTAGTCGGGACTAATGAGCAGTTCTTC. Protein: CASSVVGTNEQFF.

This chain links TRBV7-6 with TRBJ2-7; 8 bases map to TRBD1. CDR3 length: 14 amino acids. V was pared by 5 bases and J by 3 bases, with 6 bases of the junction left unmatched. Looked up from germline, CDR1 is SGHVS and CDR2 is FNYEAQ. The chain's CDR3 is CASSPGTGGYEQYF. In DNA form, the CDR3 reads TGTGCCAGCAGCCCGGGGACAGGTGGCTACGAGCAGTACTTC.

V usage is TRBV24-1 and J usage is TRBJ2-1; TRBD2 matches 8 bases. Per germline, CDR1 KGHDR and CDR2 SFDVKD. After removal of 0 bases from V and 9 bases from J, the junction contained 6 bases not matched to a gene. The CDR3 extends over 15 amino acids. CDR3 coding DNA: TGTGCCACCAGTGATTTGCCGGGAGGGGAGGGTGAGCAGTTCTTC. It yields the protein CATSDLPGGEGEQFF.

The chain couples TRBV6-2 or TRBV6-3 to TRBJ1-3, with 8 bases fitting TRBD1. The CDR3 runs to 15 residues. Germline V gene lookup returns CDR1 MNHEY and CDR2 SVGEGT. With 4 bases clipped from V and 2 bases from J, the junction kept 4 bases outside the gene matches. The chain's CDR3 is CASSFKQGAGNTIYF. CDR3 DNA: TGTGCCAGCAGTTTCAAACAGGGGGCTGGAAACACCATATATTTT.

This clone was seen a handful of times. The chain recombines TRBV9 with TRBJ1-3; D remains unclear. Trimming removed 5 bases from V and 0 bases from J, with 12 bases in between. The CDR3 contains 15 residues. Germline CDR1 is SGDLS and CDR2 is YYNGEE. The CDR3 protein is CASRPGLFSGNTIYF. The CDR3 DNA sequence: TGTGCCAGCAGGCCCGGACTATTCTCTGGAAACACCATATATTTT.